The source of this TCR beta chain is a study of T cell changes during pregnancy in multiple sclerosis. Repertoires were generated with immunoSEQ multiplex PCR, while TCRdb's copy carries only in-frame clones and drops some. The table includes about 40,000 clones, around 91% detected once. The CDR3 totals 15 residues. Per the germline V gene, CDR1 is SGHTA and CDR2 is FQGNSA. The V segment lost 5 bases and the J segment 5 bases; nucleotides outside the gene matches: 9. The V gene is TRBV7-2, the J gene TRBJ1-2, with 9 bases fitting TRBD1. This receptor was identified in a female donor with multiple sclerosis, enrolled in a pregnancy study. Material: CD4+ T cells from peripheral blood mononuclear cells, obtained before pregnancy. The CDR3 loop is CASSRTLDRGYGYTF. The CDR3 nucleotides are TGTGCCAGCAGCCGAACCCTAGACAGGGGGTATGGCTACACCTTC.